These T cell receptor beta chains were read from a single sample in a study of CD4+ T cells in melanoma. Assay: immunoSEQ multiplex PCR; the TCRdb copy retains only in-frame clones and omits some. The data hold around 100,000 clones, with about nine tenths observed a single time. Material for sequencing was peripheral blood. These TCRs come from a human donor with melanoma. CDR3s include the opening cysteine and the closing phenylalanine or tryptophan. The order of the fields is V gene, clone size, D gene, CDR3 length, J gene, CDR3 DNA, CDR3 protein. The D gene is left open where the match is weak. Only part of the rows carry a size: once, few, many, or a class if the clone is expanded.

v_gene: TRBV11-3
abundance: -
d_gene: -
len: 13
j_gene: TRBJ2-3
CDR3nt: TGTGCCAGCAGCTCCCCCCGGGTCGATACGCAGTATTTT
CDR3aa: CASSSPRVDTQYF

v_gene: TRBV6-6
abundance: -
d_gene: -
len: 16
j_gene: TRBJ2-2
CDR3nt: TGTGCCAGCAGGACCGCCAGGGGGGGAGAGATCGGGGAGCTGTTTTTT
CDR3aa: CASRTARGGEIGELFF

v_gene: TRBV19
abundance: -
d_gene: -
len: 14
j_gene: TRBJ2-3
CDR3nt: TGTGCCAGTAGTATACCCGGGGCCACAGATACGCAGTATTTT
CDR3aa: CASSIPGATDTQYF

v_gene: TRBV7-2
abundance: -
d_gene: TRBD1
len: 14
j_gene: TRBJ2-7
CDR3nt: TGTGCCAGCAGCTTAAGACAGGGTCCCTACGAGCAGTACTTC
CDR3aa: CASSLRQGPYEQYF

v_gene: TRBV5-5
abundance: -
d_gene: -
len: 14
j_gene: TRBJ2-3
CDR3nt: TGTGCCAGCAGCTCCCCCGGTAGCACAGATACGCAGTATTTT
CDR3aa: CASSSPGSTDTQYF

v_gene: TRBV19
abundance: -
d_gene: TRBD1
len: 14
j_gene: TRBJ1-2
CDR3nt: TGTGCCAGTAGTATGAGGTACAGGGGTCGTGGCTACACCTTC
CDR3aa: CASSMRYRGRGYTF

v_gene: TRBV6-6
abundance: -
d_gene: -
len: 15
j_gene: TRBJ2-1
CDR3nt: TGTGCCAGCAGACTAGTACGGTTCTCCTACAATGAGCAGTTCTTC
CDR3aa: CASRLVRFSYNEQFF

v_gene: TRBV5-4
abundance: -
d_gene: -
len: 15
j_gene: TRBJ2-1
CDR3nt: TGTGCCAGCAGCGGAGGATCCGGGGTAGGGAATGAGCAGTTCTTC
CDR3aa: CASSGGSGVGNEQFF

v_gene: TRBV7-2
abundance: -
d_gene: -
len: 17
j_gene: TRBJ2-2
CDR3nt: TGTGCCAGCAGCTTAGTAGGGGGTCGCAGCCCGACCGGGGAGCTGTTTTTT
CDR3aa: CASSLVGGRSPTGELFF

v_gene: TRBV27
abundance: -
d_gene: TRBD1
len: 15
j_gene: TRBJ1-5
CDR3nt: TGTGCCAGCAGTTTGAGGGCCAGGGGGGGTCAGCCCCAGCATTTT
CDR3aa: CASSLRARGGQPQHF

v_gene: TRBV7-8
abundance: -
d_gene: -
len: 15
j_gene: TRBJ2-7
CDR3nt: TGTGCCAGCAGCGGAGGATCTCCCCCCACCTACGAGCAGTACTTC
CDR3aa: CASSGGSPPTYEQYF

v_gene: TRBV29-1
abundance: once
d_gene: TRBD1
len: 17
j_gene: TRBJ2-6
CDR3nt: TGCAGCGTTGTTTTCGGACAGGGCAACTCTGGGGCCAACGTCCTGACTTTC
CDR3aa: CSVVFGQGNSGANVLTF

v_gene: TRBV4-3
abundance: -
d_gene: -
len: 15
j_gene: TRBJ1-2
CDR3nt: TGCGCCAGCAGCCAAGCCAGAGTGGGATTCTATGGCTACACCTTC
CDR3aa: CASSQARVGFYGYTF

v_gene: TRBV2
abundance: once
d_gene: -
len: 13
j_gene: TRBJ1-2
CDR3nt: TGTGCCAGCAGCCTTAACAGGGATGGGGGCTACACCTTC
CDR3aa: CASSLNRDGGYTF

v_gene: TRBV27
abundance: -
d_gene: -
len: 15
j_gene: TRBJ2-3
CDR3nt: TGTGCCAGCAGTTTCTCAGGGGTCCCGCCAGATACGCAGTATTTT
CDR3aa: CASSFSGVPPDTQYF

v_gene: TRBV5-4
abundance: -
d_gene: TRBD2
len: 15
j_gene: TRBJ2-3
CDR3nt: TGTGCCAGCAGCTTAGCGGGAGGGCTTTCAGATACGCAGTATTTT
CDR3aa: CASSLAGGLSDTQYF

v_gene: TRBV10-3
abundance: -
d_gene: -
len: 14
j_gene: TRBJ1-1
CDR3nt: TGTGCCATCAGAGAATCGGGAGTGAACACTGAAGCTTTCTTT
CDR3aa: CAIRESGVNTEAFF

v_gene: TRBV28
abundance: -
d_gene: TRBD1
len: 13
j_gene: TRBJ1-2
CDR3nt: TGTGCCAGCATCGGGACAGGGGTTGTGGGCTACACCTTC
CDR3aa: CASIGTGVVGYTF

v_gene: TRBV28
abundance: -
d_gene: -
len: 13
j_gene: TRBJ2-5
CDR3nt: TGTGCCAGCAAGTCTCAGCCGTTGGAGACCCAGTACTTC
CDR3aa: CASKSQPLETQYF

v_gene: TRBV5-6
abundance: -
d_gene: -
len: 15
j_gene: TRBJ2-7
CDR3nt: TGTGCCAGCAGCTTGGGGTTTCTAGACGGTTACGAGCAGTACTTC
CDR3aa: CASSLGFLDGYEQYF

v_gene: TRBV6-1
abundance: -
d_gene: -
len: 14
j_gene: TRBJ2-1
CDR3nt: TGTGCCAGCAGTGTCCGGGACCTATACAATGAGCAGTTCTTC
CDR3aa: CASSVRDLYNEQFF

v_gene: TRBV30
abundance: -
d_gene: -
len: 12
j_gene: TRBJ1-6
CDR3nt: TGTGCCTGGAGTGTGCCGGTCGCGCCCCTCCACTTT
CDR3aa: CAWSVPVAPLHF

v_gene: TRBV13
abundance: -
d_gene: -
len: 13
j_gene: TRBJ2-5
CDR3nt: TGTGCCAGCAGCTCCGGACAGCTAGAGACCCAGTACTTC
CDR3aa: CASSSGQLETQYF

v_gene: TRBV19
abundance: -
d_gene: -
len: 16
j_gene: TRBJ2-6
CDR3nt: TGTGCCAGTAGTTACCCGGGTGGCTCTGGGGCCAACGTCCTGACTTTC
CDR3aa: CASSYPGGSGANVLTF

v_gene: TRBV9
abundance: -
d_gene: -
len: 15
j_gene: TRBJ2-1
CDR3nt: TGTGCCAGCAGCGTAGGACCCTCGGCGTACAATGAGCAGTTCTTC
CDR3aa: CASSVGPSAYNEQFF

v_gene: TRBV10-3
abundance: -
d_gene: TRBD1
len: 14
j_gene: TRBJ1-3
CDR3nt: TGTGCCATCAAGGACAGGGGTGGTGGAAACACCATATATTTT
CDR3aa: CAIKDRGGGNTIYF

v_gene: TRBV4-3
abundance: -
d_gene: TRBD1
len: 16
j_gene: TRBJ1-2
CDR3nt: TGCGCCAGCAGCCCCCACTCGGACAGGGTAATTCCTGGCTACACCTTC
CDR3aa: CASSPHSDRVIPGYTF

v_gene: TRBV5-5
abundance: few
d_gene: -
len: 12
j_gene: TRBJ2-7
CDR3nt: TGTGCCAGCAGCGGTGAAGGGGCCGAGCAGTACTTC
CDR3aa: CASSGEGAEQYF

v_gene: TRBV9
abundance: few
d_gene: TRBD1
len: 15
j_gene: TRBJ1-4
CDR3nt: TGTGCCAGCAGCCCACGACAGGGGTTAGGCGAAAAACTGTTTTTT
CDR3aa: CASSPRQGLGEKLFF

v_gene: TRBV2
abundance: -
d_gene: -
len: 15
j_gene: TRBJ2-3
CDR3nt: TGTGCCAGCAGTCCGCAAGGCATTAGTGCAGATACGCAGTATTTT
CDR3aa: CASSPQGISADTQYF

v_gene: TRBV18
abundance: -
d_gene: -
len: 13
j_gene: TRBJ1-5
CDR3nt: TGTGCCAGCTCACCAACGGGGGATCAGCCCCAGCATTTT
CDR3aa: CASSPTGDQPQHF